A selection of T cell receptor beta chains follows, all from one sample in a study of T cells after yellow fever vaccination. TCRdb called the 5' RACE reads again in MiXCR, with one record for every CDR3 protein. Of some 320,000 distinct CDR3 sequences listed, 8.7% are singletons. Source: CD4+ T cells sorted from PBMCs, taken 5 days after the yellow fever booster vaccination. Receptors were obtained from a man in his late teens or twenties who received the YFV17D yellow fever vaccine. Each CDR3 is given with its conserved first and last residue. The D gene is left open where the match is weak. Only some rows state a clone size, as once, few, many or a class for expanded clones.

j_call	clone_size	v_call	d_call	cdr3_aa	cdr3_nt
TRBJ2-1	few	TRBV20-1	.	CSAPVAGYNEQFF	TGCAGTGCTCCCGTTGCGGGGTACAATGAGCAGTTCTTC
TRBJ2-3	.	TRBV29-1	TRBD2	CSPDRKGGTDTQYF	TGCAGCCCCGACAGAAAGGGAGGGACAGATACGCAGTATTTT
TRBJ2-1	many	TRBV5-1	TRBD1	CASSLGQGYNEQFF	TGCGCCAGCAGCTTGGGACAGGGCTACAATGAGCAGTTCTTC
TRBJ2-1	many	TRBV7-3	.	CASSSHRDAGRNEQFF	TGTGCCAGCAGCTCGCACCGGGACGCTGGCCGCAATGAGCAGTTCTTC
TRBJ2-2	many	TRBV23-1	.	CASSTRAGELFF	TGCGCCAGCAGTACGAGAGCCGGGGAGCTGTTTTTT
TRBJ2-3	many	TRBV18	.	CASSPRVQDGFTDTQYF	TGTGCCAGCTCACCCCGGGTCCAGGACGGGTTCACAGATACGCAGTATTTT
TRBJ1-3	few	TRBV20-1	.	CSATQGFGNTIYF	TGCAGTGCAACACAGGGCTTCGGAAACACCATATATTTT
TRBJ2-5	.	TRBV5-1	TRBD2	CASSLTGRTEETQYF	TGCGCCAGCAGCTTAACCGGGAGGACGGAAGAGACCCAGTACTTC
TRBJ1-6	few	TRBV5-1	TRBD1	CASSRGQGINSPLHF	TGCGCCAGCAGCAGAGGACAGGGGATAAATTCACCCCTCCACTTT
TRBJ2-3	many	TRBV4-2	TRBD1	CASSQVDRGTDTQYF	TGTGCCAGCAGCCAAGTGGACAGGGGAACAGATACGCAGTATTTT
TRBJ1-1	.	TRBV12-3/TRBV12-4	TRBD1	CASRQGPEAFF	TGTGCCAGTAGACAGGGGCCTGAAGCTTTCTTT
TRBJ1-2	many	TRBV9	.	CASSVDPEGYGYTF	TGTGCCAGCAGCGTAGATCCGGAGGGCTATGGCTACACCTTC
TRBJ2-2	many	TRBV20-1	.	CSARQAGMMNTGELFF	TGCAGTGCTAGGCAGGCCGGTATGATGAACACCGGGGAGCTGTTTTTT
TRBJ2-3	many	TRBV5-4	TRBD2	CASSGLVEDTQYF	TGTGCCAGCAGCGGACTAGTGGAAGATACGCAGTATTTT
TRBJ1-1	.	TRBV12-5	.	CASAPILDRRWTEAFF	TGTGCTAGTGCCCCTATATTGGACAGAAGGTGGACTGAAGCTTTCTTT
TRBJ2-1	few	TRBV28	.	CASREGYEQFF	TGTGCCAGCAGGGAAGGCTATGAGCAGTTCTTC
TRBJ1-2	few	TRBV7-2	.	CASSPYGGLTYGYTF	TGTGCCAGCAGCCCCTACGGGGGCCTTACCTATGGCTACACCTTC
TRBJ1-2	few	TRBV7-2	TRBD1	CASSSGQSLNYGYTF	TGTGCCAGCAGCTCGGGACAGTCTCTTAACTATGGCTACACCTTC
TRBJ2-1	.	TRBV5-4	TRBD1	CASSFDRGRHNEQFF	TGTGCCAGCAGCTTTGACAGGGGGCGTCATAATGAGCAGTTCTTC
TRBJ1-1	.	TRBV19	.	CASRRAANPLNSGTEAFF	TGTGCCAGTAGAAGGGCAGCCAACCCTTTGAACTCGGGCACTGAAGCTTTCTTT
TRBJ2-1	few	TRBV7-3	TRBD2	CASSLSGGNNEQFF	TGTGCCAGCAGCTTGAGCGGGGGGAACAATGAGCAGTTCTTC
TRBJ2-3	few	TRBV27	TRBD1	CASTPGQGRTQYF	TGTGCCAGCACCCCAGGACAGGGGCGTACGCAGTATTTT
TRBJ1-5	.	TRBV4-3	TRBD1	CASSPIRDTGVRGNQPQHF	TGCGCCAGCAGCCCCATTCGGGACACAGGGGTTCGAGGCAATCAGCCCCAGCATTTT
TRBJ2-6	.	TRBV15	.	CATSSPSGANVLTF	TGTGCCACCAGCAGTCCCTCTGGGGCCAACGTCCTGACTTTC
TRBJ2-2	.	TRBV10-3	.	CAISGANTGELFF	TGTGCCATCAGTGGCGCGAACACCGGGGAGCTGTTTTTT
TRBJ2-7	.	TRBV6-5	.	CASSSPGLVSSYEQYF	TGTGCCAGCAGTTCACCTGGACTCGTCTCCTCCTACGAGCAGTACTTC
TRBJ2-5	.	TRBV24-1	.	CATSDGSQVGETQYF	TGTGCCACCAGTGATGGTAGCCAGGTGGGCGAGACCCAGTACTTC
TRBJ2-3	.	TRBV5-1	.	CASSFTGTDTQYF	TGCGCCAGCAGCTTCACGGGGACAGATACGCAGTATTTT
TRBJ1-1	.	TRBV20-1	.	CSARGKMNTEAFF	TGCAGTGCTAGGGGAAAGATGAACACTGAAGCTTTCTTT
TRBJ1-2	.	TRBV5-1	TRBD1	CASSLAQGARSDGYTF	TGCGCCAGCAGCTTGGCCCAGGGGGCGAGGAGTGATGGCTACACCTTC
TRBJ1-1	many	TRBV12-3/TRBV12-4	.	CASSLRVLNTEAFF	TGTGCCAGCAGTTTAAGGGTCTTGAACACTGAAGCTTTCTTT
TRBJ2-2	.	TRBV5-1	.	CASSLMELAGTGELFF	TGCGCCAGCAGCTTGATGGAGTTAGCTGGGACCGGGGAGCTGTTTTTT
TRBJ2-5	.	TRBV5-1	.	CASSLAEEGMETQYF	TGCGCCAGCAGCTTGGCCGAGGAAGGGATGGAGACCCAGTACTTC
TRBJ1-3	.	TRBV29-1	TRBD1	CSAKDRAQSGNTIYF	TGCAGCGCGAAGGACAGGGCTCAGTCGGGAAACACCATATATTTT
TRBJ2-5	.	TRBV6-1	.	CASTRSPGETQYF	TGTGCCAGCACCAGGTCCCCCGGGGAGACCCAGTACTTC
TRBJ1-5	few	TRBV6-2/TRBV6-3	.	CASSSGYQPQHF	TGTGCCAGCAGCTCCGGGTATCAGCCCCAGCATTTT
TRBJ2-7	many	TRBV7-2	TRBD1	CASSLARQGYEQYF	TGTGCCAGCAGCTTAGCGAGACAGGGGTACGAGCAGTACTTC
TRBJ2-5	few	TRBV20-1	.	CSASSAGTKGTQYF	TGCAGTGCTAGTTCGGCGGGGACCAAAGGGACCCAGTACTTC
TRBJ2-1	.	TRBV30	TRBD2	CAWSRPAGGYNEQFF	TGTGCCTGGAGTAGACCGGCGGGGGGGTACAATGAGCAGTTCTTC
TRBJ1-6	many	TRBV6-2/TRBV6-3	.	CASSYGTSLHF	TGTGCCAGCAGTTACGGGACATCCCTCCACTTT
TRBJ1-1	few	TRBV6-2/TRBV6-3	.	CASTQAGNEAFF	TGTGCCAGCACCCAAGCTGGTAATGAAGCTTTCTTT
TRBJ1-4	few	TRBV5-1	.	CASSLGDPGSPNEKLFF	TGCGCCAGCAGCCTTGGAGATCCGGGTTCTCCTAATGAAAAACTGTTTTTT
TRBJ2-1	few	TRBV5-6	.	CASSRGFGAGYNEQFF	TGTGCCAGCAGCCGCGGCTTCGGGGCAGGCTACAATGAGCAGTTCTTC
TRBJ1-5	few	TRBV12-3/TRBV12-4	.	CASSRTAENQPQHF	TGTGCCAGCAGTCGGACAGCTGAGAATCAGCCCCAGCATTTT
TRBJ2-5	many	TRBV6-6	.	CASSYSSRGLKTQYF	TGTGCCAGCAGTTATTCGAGTCGGGGGCTAAAGACCCAGTACTTC
TRBJ1-2	many	TRBV12-3/TRBV12-4	.	CASSLLGVDYGYTF	TGTGCCAGCAGTTTATTGGGAGTGGACTATGGCTACACCTTC
TRBJ2-1	many	TRBV2	.	CASSPGSWDNEQFF	TGTGCCAGCAGCCCCGGGTCTTGGGACAATGAGCAGTTCTTC
TRBJ2-3	.	TRBV11-2	TRBD2	CASSLIRGGGTDTQYF	TGTGCCAGCAGCTTAATCCGGGGGGGCGGCACAGATACGCAGTATTTT
TRBJ1-6	few	TRBV11-2	.	CASSLAQNNSPLHF	TGTGCCAGCAGCTTGGCCCAGAATAATTCACCCCTCCACTTT
TRBJ2-1	many	TRBV5-1	.	CASRTRTGDEQFF	TGCGCCAGCAGGACGCGAACCGGTGATGAGCAGTTCTTC
TRBJ1-3	many	TRBV29-1	.	CSAQALSGNTIYF	TGCAGCGCCCAGGCCCTCTCTGGAAACACCATATATTTT
TRBJ2-2	few	TRBV10-3	.	CAIKPGNTGELFF	TGTGCCATCAAGCCAGGGAACACCGGGGAGCTGTTTTTT
TRBJ2-3	.	TRBV7-2	.	CASSLAGLDHSSTDTQYF	TGTGCCAGCAGCTTAGCTGGACTGGACCACTCTAGCACAGATACGCAGTATTTT
TRBJ2-1	many	TRBV24-1	TRBD2	CATSLAGGPSSYNEQFF	TGTGCCACCAGTCTAGCGGGGGGGCCTAGCTCCTACAATGAGCAGTTCTTC
TRBJ2-7	few	TRBV6-5	.	CASSRQTRGAESYEQYF	TGTGCCAGCAGTCGACAAACGCGGGGTGCAGAATCCTACGAGCAGTACTTC
TRBJ2-2	.	TRBV6-2/TRBV6-3	.	CATALRTGELFF	TGTGCCACCGCCCTGCGCACCGGGGAGCTGTTTTTT
TRBJ2-1	.	TRBV7-2	.	CASRRGVVMRNEQFF	TGTGCCAGCAGAAGGGGAGTCGTAATGCGCAATGAGCAGTTCTTC
TRBJ2-5	many	TRBV12-3/TRBV12-4	TRBD1	CASSLTGGNREETQYF	TGTGCCAGCAGTCTGACAGGGGGCAATCGTGAGGAGACCCAGTACTTC
TRBJ1-6	.	TRBV18	.	CASSPGVNSPLHF	TGTGCCAGCTCACCAGGGGTTAATTCACCCCTCCACTTT